Each of the 14 T cell receptor beta chains below was sequenced from the same sample in a study of Tregs in tolerant kidney transplant recipients. The table came from immunoSEQ multiplex PCR; TCRdb's copy has only in-frame clones and leaves some out. Here the sample spans about 64,000 clones, roughly 98% being singletons. Sample: Tregs from blood, taken before the transplant. The receptors come from a human donor who received a combined kidney and bone marrow transplant.

This clone showed up just once. This sequence joins TRBV11-2 and TRBJ1-5; TRBD1 matches 7 bases. The CDR3 totals 18 residues. V shed 5 bases, J shed 2 bases, and the junction held 15 bases outside the gene matches. From germline, CDR1 is SGHAT and CDR2 FQNNGV. CDR3 sequence (DNA): TGTGCCAGCAGCCCCGACGACCGGGACAGACGTCGCAATCAGCCCCAGCATTTT. Translated: CASSPDDRDRRRNQPQHF. Full variable domain (remainder filled in from reference TRBV11-2 and TRBJ1-5): EAGVAQSPRYKIIEKRQSVAFWCNPISGHATLYWYQQILGQGPKLLIQFQNNGVVDDSQLPKDRFSAERLKGVDSTLKIQPAKLEDSAVYLCASSPDDRDRRRNQPQHFGDGTRLSIL.

The chain links TRBV27 to TRBJ2-2; weak D call: TRBD2 (5 bases). V lost 8 bases and J 7 bases, leaving 17 bases between the germline ends. This CDR3 spans 14 amino acids. Germline-derived CDR1 and CDR2 are MNHEY and SMNVEV (reference sequence). CDR3 in DNA: TGTGCCAGCCAAGCGGCTAATTTCGGCGGGGAGCTGTTTTTT. It yields the protein CASQAANFGGELFF.

The rearrangement links TRBV5-1 to TRBJ2-3; D gene ambiguous. Per the germline V gene, CDR1 is SGHRS and CDR2 is YFSETQ. CDR3 length equals 13 residues. Deletions cut 0 bases from V and 6 bases from J, with 8 bases between. The CDR3 reads CASSLGLRDTQYF. CDR3 nucleotide sequence: TGCGCCAGCAGCTTGGGTCTACGTGATACGCAGTATTTT.

The CDR3 coding sequence is TGTGCCAGCAGCCAAGCCCCCCCGTACGAGCAGTACTTC. Its translation is CASSQAPPYEQYF. The rearrangement links TRBV14 to TRBJ2-7; D is unresolved. This CDR3 contains 13 residues. Germline lookup yields CDR1 SGHDN and CDR2 FVKESK. Trimming pared 1 base from V and 4 bases from J, leaving 8 bases between.

The chain carries TRBV13 and TRBJ2-7; D is undetermined. Trimming left V 1 base short and J 1 base short, with 11 bases between. CDR1 and CDR2 from the germline V gene are PRHDT and FYEKMQ (reference sequence). The CDR3 covers 15 residues. Here the CDR3 DNA reads TGTGCCAGCAGCTTAGCACCTACTAAGTCCTACGAGCAGTACTTC. This encodes CASSLAPTKSYEQYF.

This clone was observed a single time. The chain couples TRBV9 to TRBJ2-1; the match to TRBD2 covers 9 bases. Looked up from germline, CDR1 is SGDLS and CDR2 is YYNGEE. The J segment lost 0 bases and the V segment lost 7 bases, leaving 8 bases of the junction unmatched. This CDR3 spans 16 amino acids. The CDR3, as DNA: TGTGCCAGCGGGGCTCTAGCGGGGACCTCCTACAATGAGCAGTTCTTC. It specifies CASGALAGTSYNEQFF.

V gene TRBV15 combines with J gene TRBJ2-5; maybe TRBD2 (6 bases). The CDR3 contains 13 residues. The V gene's germline CDR1 is LNHNV and CDR2 YYDKDF (reference sequence). With 5 bases removed from V and 2 bases from J, the gap between germline ends came to 9 bases. The CDR3 spells CATSGGLQETQYF. In DNA form, the CDR3 reads TGTGCCACCAGCGGAGGACTACAAGAGACCCAGTACTTC.

The chain uses TRBV13 and TRBJ2-7; 9 bases are a match to TRBD2. The CDR3 totals 16 residues. Germline lookup yields CDR1 PRHDT and CDR2 FYEKMQ (reference sequence). J was trimmed by 1 base and V by 4 bases; bases with no gene match: 8. The CDR3 sequence is CASSSPGTSISYEQYF. In DNA form, the CDR3 reads TGTGCCAGCAGCTCGCCCGGGACTAGCATATCCTACGAGCAGTACTTC. Complete variable domain (other parts from reference TRBV13 and TRBJ2-7): AAGVIQSPRHLIKEKRETATLKCYPIPRHDTVYWYQQGPGQDPQFLISFYEKMQSDKGSIPDRFSAQQFSDYHSELNMSSLELGDSALYFCASSSPGTSISYEQYFGPGTRLTVT.

This chain links TRBV7-6 with TRBJ2-3, with no clear D. The V and J ends lost 5 bases and 2 bases respectively, with 8 bases between them. Germline lookup yields CDR1 SGHVS and CDR2 FNYEAQ. The CDR3 sequence is 13 residues long. CDR3 sequence: CASSTPNTDTQYF. The CDR3, as DNA: TGTGCCAGCAGCACCCCTAACACAGATACGCAGTATTTT.

DNA of the CDR3: TGTGCCAGCAGCTTCAGGGGGCTCGGGGCCAACGTCCTGACTTTC. It yields the protein CASSFRGLGANVLTF. This chain uses TRBV7-8 with TRBJ2-6; 8 positions match TRBD1. The CDR3 loop spans 15 amino acids. V lost 3 bases and J lost 4; bases outside the gene matches: 2. CDR1 is SGHVS, CDR2 FQNEAQ, per germline.

V and J are TRBV21-1 and TRBJ1-3. TRBV21-1 is shown as a pseudogene. The CDR3 covers 18 residues. The CDR3 region has the DNA TGTGCCAGCAGCAAAGCGCGGCACCCCGGCGCCTCTGGAAACACCATATATTTT. It codes for CASSKARHPGASGNTIYF.

The V call is TRBV2, the J call TRBJ2-7; a weak D match, TRBD1 (5 bases). V was pared by 6 bases and J by 0 bases, with 15 bases between. The CDR3 is 15 residues long. CDR1 SNHLY and CDR2 FYNNEI come from the germline V gene. CDR3 protein: CASRLDSLPSYEQYF. DNA of the CDR3: TGTGCCAGCAGGCTAGACAGCCTACCCTCCTACGAGCAGTACTTC.

The V and J genes are TRBV11-2 and TRBJ2-3, with 9 bases matching TRBD2. CDR1 SGHAT and CDR2 FQNNGV come from the germline V gene. Trimming at V came to 5 bases and at J to 0 bases, leaving 6 bases not matched to a gene. The CDR3 has 16 amino acids. The chain's CDR3 is CASSRRAGGSTDTQYF. CDR3 nucleotides: TGTGCCAGCAGCCGACGGGCGGGAGGGAGCACAGATACGCAGTATTTT.

The rearrangement joins TRBV19 to TRBJ2-3; 8 nucleotides align to TRBD1. Germline V CDR1 and CDR2: LNHDA, SQIVND (reference sequence). V shed 5 bases, J shed 3 bases, and the junction held 10 bases outside the gene matches. This CDR3 has 16 amino acids. The CDR3 region has the DNA TGTGCCAGTAGTCTTCGACCAGGGGGCGCGACAGATACGCAGTATTTT. This translates into CASSLRPGGATDTQYF.